These T cell receptor beta chains were read from a single sample in a study of blood T cell repertoires in COVID-19. The data were produced by immunoSEQ multiplex PCR, yet TCRdb's version contains in-frame clones alone and is incomplete. The table shows around 84,000 clones, with over 65% occurring only once. Sample: peripheral blood. All receptors come from a man in his fifties with active or convalescent COVID-19. The CDR3 runs from the conserved cysteine through the conserved F or W. A D gene is named only where the DNA matches it firmly. Only some rows state a clone size, as once, few, many or a class for expanded clones.

>-|few|TRBV9|TRBJ2-1
CASSVGGGHNEQFF
TGTGCCAGCAGCGTAGGCGGGGGCCACAATGAGCAGTTCTTC
>TRBD1|-|TRBV19|TRBJ2-1
CASTTRGQGRHNEQFF
TGTGCCAGTACCACAAGGGGACAGGGGAGGCACAATGAGCAGTTCTTC
>TRBD1|-|TRBV6-5|TRBJ1-1
CASSKGQVPEAFF
TGTGCCAGCAGCAAGGGACAGGTCCCTGAAGCTTTCTTT
>TRBD1|few|TRBV6-5|TRBJ1-5
CASRPDRVSNQPQHF
TGTGCCAGCAGGCCGGACAGGGTTAGCAATCAGCCCCAGCATTTT
>-|once|TRBV12-3/TRBV12-4|TRBJ1-2
CASRPTGRGYTF
TGTGCCAGCAGACCCACAGGGAGAGGCTACACCTTC
>-|-|TRBV7-8|TRBJ1-4
CASSLRAGVGDEKLFF
TGTGCCAGCAGCTTGCGCGCAGGGGTCGGCGATGAAAAACTGTTTTTT
>TRBD2|-|TRBV4-3|TRBJ2-7
CASSQNSGGGSYEQYF
TGCGCCAGCAGCCAAAATAGCGGGGGAGGATCCTACGAGCAGTACTTC
>TRBD2|once|TRBV27|TRBJ2-3
CASIGTSVRFTDTQYF
TGTGCCAGCATCGGGACTAGCGTCAGGTTTACAGATACGCAGTATTTT
>-|-|TRBV18|TRBJ1-1
CASSPPNKNTEAFF
TGTGCCAGCTCACCACCTAATAAGAACACTGAAGCTTTCTTT
>-|-|TRBV12-5|TRBJ2-1
CASGLSSWNEQFF
TGTGCTAGTGGTTTGAGCTCCTGGAATGAGCAGTTCTTC
>-|few|TRBV19|TRBJ1-5
CASTARGNNQPQHF
TGTGCCAGTACCGCCCGGGGGAACAATCAGCCCCAGCATTTT
>-|-|TRBV12-3/TRBV12-4|TRBJ1-6
CASSGREGSPLHF
TGTGCCAGCAGCGGAAGGGAGGGCTCACCCCTCCACTTT
>-|-|TRBV12-5|TRBJ2-3
CASVGQGSDTQYF
TGTGCTAGTGTGGGCCAGGGCTCAGATACGCAGTATTTT
>TRBD1|-|TRBV7-8|TRBJ1-6
CASRPGGSYNSPLHF
TGTGCCAGCAGGCCAGGGGGCTCCTATAATTCACCCCTCCACTTT
>TRBD1|once|TRBV19|TRBJ2-7
CASSTQGTGEQYF
TGTGCCAGTAGTACACAGGGGACGGGCGAGCAGTACTTC
>TRBD1|many|TRBV9|TRBJ2-7
CASSVGTGGEQYF
TGTGCCAGCAGCGTAGGGACAGGGGGCGAGCAGTACTTC
>-|-|TRBV2|TRBJ2-4
CASFDVSSGGPNIQYF
TGTGCCAGCTTCGATGTGTCCTCCGGGGGGCCCAACATTCAGTACTTC
>-|-|TRBV7-9|TRBJ1-2
CASSQASYGYTF
TGTGCCAGCAGCCAAGCCTCCTATGGCTACACCTTC
>TRBD1|-|TRBV4-3|TRBJ2-7
CASSRQGTAYEQYF
TGCGCCAGCAGCCGCCAGGGGACAGCCTACGAGCAGTACTTC
>-|-|TRBV23-1|TRBJ2-2
CASTALKTEPTGELFF
TGCGCCAGCACCGCTCTTAAGACAGAACCCACCGGGGAGCTGTTTTTT
>-|-|TRBV4-1|TRBJ2-2
CASSQSTDSLELFF
TGCGCCAGCAGCCAGTCCACCGACTCCCTTGAGCTGTTTTTT
>-|-|TRBV7-8|TRBJ1-5
CASSPYQGQPQHF
TGTGCCAGCAGCCCATATCAGGGTCAGCCCCAGCATTTT
>-|once|TRBV5-1|TRBJ2-5
CASSLGLLQETQYF
TGCGCCAGCAGCTTGGGACTTCTTCAAGAGACCCAGTACTTC
>-|-|TRBV10-3|TRBJ1-5
CAISERGGPYSNQPQHF
TGTGCCATCAGTGAGAGGGGGGGACCTTATAGCAATCAGCCCCAGCATTTT
>-|-|TRBV6-2/TRBV6-3|TRBJ2-1
CASSSAALEQFF
TGTGCCAGCAGTTCAGCGGCACTTGAGCAGTTCTTC
>TRBD1|few|TRBV18|TRBJ1-1
CASSPAGGNTEAFF
TGTGCCAGCTCACCAGCAGGGGGGAACACTGAAGCTTTCTTT
>TRBD2|-|TRBV27|TRBJ2-1
CASSSGLAGFNEQFF
TGTGCCAGCAGTTCCGGACTAGCGGGGTTTAATGAGCAGTTCTTC
>-|once|TRBV5-1|TRBJ2-2
CASSLAAAENTGELFF
TGCGCCAGCAGCTTGGCCGCGGCAGAGAACACCGGGGAGCTGTTTTTT
>TRBD1|-|TRBV12-3/TRBV12-4|TRBJ1-2
CASSMGQNYGYTF
TGTGCCAGCAGTATGGGACAGAACTATGGCTACACCTTC
>-|-|TRBV21-1|TRBJ1-1
CASSKWTGLNTEAFF
TGTGCCAGCAGCAAATGGACAGGGTTGAACACTGAAGCTTTCTTT
>TRBD1|-|TRBV18|TRBJ1-2
CASSPDRGTNYGYTF
TGTGCCAGCTCGCCGGACAGGGGTACTAACTATGGCTACACCTTC
>TRBD1|-|TRBV18|TRBJ1-4
CASSSQQGDEKLFF
TGTGCCAGCTCATCCCAGCAGGGGGATGAAAAACTGTTTTTT
>-|-|TRBV6-5|TRBJ2-2
CASSYWRGRELFF
TGTGCCAGCAGTTACTGGCGGGGCCGGGAGCTGTTTTTT
>TRBD1|once|TRBV18|TRBJ1-5
CASQGEGNQPQHF
TGTGCCAGCCAGGGGGAGGGCAATCAGCCCCAGCATTTT
>TRBD1|-|TRBV7-3|TRBJ1-1
CASSPGGSDYEAFF
TGTGCCAGCAGCCCAGGGGGCAGCGACTATGAAGCTTTCTTT
>-|-|TRBV6-5|TRBJ2-5
CASSYRGGRGETQYF
TGTGCCAGCAGTTACAGGGGGGGGCGTGGAGAGACCCAGTACTTC
>-|-|TRBV3-1/TRBV3-2|TRBJ1-2
CASSQGRNYGYTF
TGTGCCAGCAGCCAGGGCAGAAACTATGGCTACACCTTC
>-|-|TRBV12-3/TRBV12-4|TRBJ2-2
CASRRLEGGELFF
TGTGCCAGCAGGAGGCTCGAAGGCGGGGAGCTGTTTTTT
>TRBD2|-|TRBV19|TRBJ2-7
CASGGRYEQYF
TGTGCCAGCGGGGGGAGGTACGAGCAGTACTTC
>-|few|TRBV29-1|TRBJ1-3
CSVESGSGRNTIYF
TGCAGCGTTGAATCGGGGTCCGGACGAAACACCATATATTTT
>-|many|TRBV19|TRBJ1-1
CASSIRQGTSRTAEAFF
TGTGCCAGTAGTATTCGCCAGGGGACCTCCCGTACCGCTGAAGCTTTCTTT
>-|-|TRBV5-4|TRBJ1-1
CASSLGAEAFF
TGTGCCAGCAGCCTAGGGGCTGAAGCTTTCTTT
>TRBD1|-|TRBV10-3|TRBJ1-4
CAISTGEGEKLFF
TGTGCCATCAGTACAGGGGAAGGCGAAAAACTGTTTTTT
>TRBD1|-|TRBV4-1|TRBJ2-3
CASSQRRTGGTDTQYF
TGCGCCAGCAGCCAACGCAGAACAGGGGGCACAGATACGCAGTATTTT
>TRBD2|-|TRBV12-5|TRBJ2-5
CASARPWGGSRVSLETQYF
TGTGCTAGTGCCCGTCCGTGGGGGGGAAGCAGGGTATCTTTAGAGACCCAGTACTTC
>TRBD2|-|TRBV4-2|TRBJ2-1
CASSIDQAGGREQFF
TGTGCCAGCAGCATCGACCAGGCGGGGGGGCGGGAGCAGTTCTTC
>TRBD1|-|TRBV10-3|TRBJ1-4
CATTTTGNEKLFF
TGTGCCACTACCACGACAGGGAATGAAAAACTGTTTTTT
>-|many|TRBV5-4|TRBJ2-5
CASSLDLGGQETQYF
TGTGCCAGCAGCTTGGATCTGGGGGGCCAAGAGACCCAGTACTTC